This TCR beta chain was captured by sequencing in a study of long-term antiretroviral therapy in people with HIV. Regarding the study as a whole: Following ART, diversity rose but still fell short of transplant donor controls.

On this clone: Its antigen is currently unknown.

Sampling of each donor yielded at least one pre-ART PBMC sample and at least two post-ART PBMC samples. Survey-level resolution applied to immunoSEQ assay v3.0. TCRdb keeps only in-frame clones here, not all; method: immunoSEQ multiplex PCR. The sample includes tens of thousands of clones, about 84% of them seen just once. Sequences were derived from unsorted PBMCs, sampled 4.7 to 5 years after starting antiretroviral therapy. This TCR came from a man aged 40-49 years with HIV.

The CDR3 nucleotides read TGTGCCAGCAGCGCCGGGACCTCTGGAAACACCATATATTTT. It encodes CASSAGTSGNTIYF. The J gene is TRBJ1-3, the V gene TRBV5-8; possible D gene TRBD1, 5 bases. This CDR3 has 14 residues. Trimming cost V 4 bases and J 0 bases, with 8 bases left between them. CDR1 is SGHTS and CDR2 is YDEGEE in the germline V gene.